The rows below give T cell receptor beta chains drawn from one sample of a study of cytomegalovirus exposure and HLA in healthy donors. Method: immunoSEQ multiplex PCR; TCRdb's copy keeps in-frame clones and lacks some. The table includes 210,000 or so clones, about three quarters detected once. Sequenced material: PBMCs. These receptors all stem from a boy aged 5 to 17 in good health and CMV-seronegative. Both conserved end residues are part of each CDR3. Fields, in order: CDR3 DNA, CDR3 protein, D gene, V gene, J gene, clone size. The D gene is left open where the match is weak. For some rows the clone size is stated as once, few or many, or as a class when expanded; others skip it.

TGTGCCAGCAGCCCGAGGGTGGGAGATACGCAGTATTTT	CASSPRVGDTQYF	.	TRBV5-6	TRBJ2-3	.
TGCGCCAGCAGTGAGTCTGGCGGGAGAGTTCCAGAGACCCAGTACTTC	CASSESGGRVPETQYF	TRBD2	TRBV10-1	TRBJ2-5	.
TGTGCCAGCAGCGTCTTGGGGCTCGAAGGTGAAAAACTGTTTTTT	CASSVLGLEGEKLFF	.	TRBV9	TRBJ1-4	.
TGTGCCAGCAGTTTACTAGCGGGAGTACCCTACGAGCAGTACTTC	CASSLLAGVPYEQYF	TRBD2	TRBV27	TRBJ2-7	.
TGTGCCAGCAGCGCCTACAGGGGAGACCACGAGCAGTACTTC	CASSAYRGDHEQYF	TRBD1	TRBV5-6	TRBJ2-7	.
TGTGCCAGCAGTTTTGTCGCGCTCACCGGGGAGCTGTTTTTT	CASSFVALTGELFF	.	TRBV27	TRBJ2-2	few
TGTGCCAGCAGTGACTCGGGACTAGGTGCTCCCGGGGAGCTGTTTTTT	CASSDSGLGAPGELFF	TRBD2	TRBV6-4	TRBJ2-2	.
TGTGCCAGCAGTTTCGAGGACAGTGAAGCTTTCTTT	CASSFEDSEAFF	.	TRBV6-6	TRBJ1-1	.
TGTGCCAGCAGTGCCTTGAGAGGGCATTATGGCTACACCTTC	CASSALRGHYGYTF	.	TRBV6-1	TRBJ1-2	.
TGTGCCAGCAGGCTAGCGGACTACAATGAGCAGTTCTTC	CASRLADYNEQFF	TRBD2	TRBV6-6	TRBJ2-1	few
TGTGCCAGTCCGACCCTGGGCTTGCATGGCAATCAGCCCCAGCATTTT	CASPTLGLHGNQPQHF	.	TRBV19	TRBJ1-5	.
TGCGCCAGCAGCTTGGGACGGGGGGAAGGCACAGATACGCAGTATTTT	CASSLGRGEGTDTQYF	TRBD2	TRBV5-1	TRBJ2-3	.
TGTGCCAGCAGTGCGTTAACAGGATTCTTCTCTTCCTACGAGCAGTACTTC	CASSALTGFFSSYEQYF	.	TRBV6-1	TRBJ2-7	.
TGTGCCAGCAGCTTCCTAGCGGGGGGACGCTCCTACAATGAGCAGTTCTTC	CASSFLAGGRSYNEQFF	TRBD2	TRBV11-3	TRBJ2-1	.
TGCGCCAGCAGCCAAGTGCACCCCGCCAGCTACGAGCAGTACTTC	CASSQVHPASYEQYF	.	TRBV4-1	TRBJ2-7	.
TGTGCCAGCACTAAGAGAGGACAGGGGGACTATGGCTACACCTTC	CASTKRGQGDYGYTF	.	TRBV21-1	TRBJ1-2	.
TGTGCCAGCAGCTCGCATACAGGGGGGGGCACAGATACGCAGTATTTT	CASSSHTGGGTDTQYF	.	TRBV5-4	TRBJ2-3	.
TGTGCCAGCAGCTCGTGGGGACGGGGGTACGAGCAGTACTTC	CASSSWGRGYEQYF	.	TRBV6-1	TRBJ2-7	.
TGTGCCAGTAGTATAGGGAGGGCCTACCCTGAGCAGTTCTTC	CASSIGRAYPEQFF	.	TRBV19	TRBJ2-1	.
TGTGCCAGCAGCGAAAGAACTAGCGGGAGGTCCCGAGAGACCCAGTACTTC	CASSERTSGRSRETQYF	TRBD2	TRBV11-2	TRBJ2-5	.
TGTGCCTGGAGTGCCTGGACTCGGGCCGACACTGAAGCTTTCTTT	CAWSAWTRADTEAFF	.	TRBV30	TRBJ1-1	.
TGCGCCAGCAGTGAGGGTCTAGCGGGGGTCGACGAGCAGTACTTC	CASSEGLAGVDEQYF	TRBD2	TRBV10-1	TRBJ2-7	.
TGCGCCAACAGCGCGGGACAGGGGAATCAAGCTTTCTTT	CANSAGQGNQAFF	TRBD1	TRBV5-1	TRBJ1-1	.
TGTGCCTCAACGTCCCGGGTGAGGGAAAAACTGTTTTTT	CASTSRVREKLFF	.	TRBV30	TRBJ1-4	.
TGTGCCAGCAGTCTCAGCGGCTATGAAGCTTTCTTT	CASSLSGYEAFF	.	TRBV6-6	TRBJ1-1	few
TGTGCCAGCAGCTTGGCCGGGACAGGTTCTAACTATGGCTACACCTTC	CASSLAGTGSNYGYTF	TRBD1	TRBV5-6	TRBJ1-2	.
TGTGCCAGCAGTTCGACGAAAGACAGGGGTTCTGGGGCCAACGTCCTGACTTTC	CASSSTKDRGSGANVLTF	TRBD1	TRBV27	TRBJ2-6	.
TGTGCCAGCAGCTTAGCTCCGACTAGCGGCGAGCAGTACTTC	CASSLAPTSGEQYF	TRBD2	TRBV7-8	TRBJ2-7	.
TGTGCCAGTAAAACCCGACCGGGACAGGGACGAATACTAGCCAAAAACATTCAGTACTTC	CASKTRPGQGRILAKNIQYF	TRBD1	TRBV5-8	TRBJ2-4	few